This T cell receptor (beta chain) originates from a study of shared clonotypes between healthy human individuals. Sequencing used immunoSEQ multiplex PCR; TCRdb keeps in-frame clones, though not all of them. The sample yields around 2.5 million clones, 90% to 95% seen once. Germline values: CDR1 SNHLY, CDR2 FYNNEI. The V end was cut by 6 bases, the J end by 9 bases, with 6 bases between. The length of the CDR3 is 10 residues. This clonotype originated in a man between 18 and 35 years old in good health. Some clones in this sample may be carry-over from other donors' samples. This chain joins TRBV2 and TRBJ2-1; D is ambiguous. Sequencing was performed on naive CD4+ T cells from PBMCs. The subset here: CD45RA+ positively selected. CDR3 residues: CASSQVEQFF. In DNA form, the CDR3 reads TGTGCCAGCAGCCAGGTTGAGCAGTTCTTC. The full variable domain, rest sourced from reference TRBV2 and TRBJ2-1, is EPEVTQTPSHQVTQMGQEVILRCVPISNHLYFYWYRQILGQKVEFLVSFYNNEISEKSEIFDDQFSVERPDGSNFTLKIRSTKLEDSAMYFCASSQVEQFFGPGTRLTVL.